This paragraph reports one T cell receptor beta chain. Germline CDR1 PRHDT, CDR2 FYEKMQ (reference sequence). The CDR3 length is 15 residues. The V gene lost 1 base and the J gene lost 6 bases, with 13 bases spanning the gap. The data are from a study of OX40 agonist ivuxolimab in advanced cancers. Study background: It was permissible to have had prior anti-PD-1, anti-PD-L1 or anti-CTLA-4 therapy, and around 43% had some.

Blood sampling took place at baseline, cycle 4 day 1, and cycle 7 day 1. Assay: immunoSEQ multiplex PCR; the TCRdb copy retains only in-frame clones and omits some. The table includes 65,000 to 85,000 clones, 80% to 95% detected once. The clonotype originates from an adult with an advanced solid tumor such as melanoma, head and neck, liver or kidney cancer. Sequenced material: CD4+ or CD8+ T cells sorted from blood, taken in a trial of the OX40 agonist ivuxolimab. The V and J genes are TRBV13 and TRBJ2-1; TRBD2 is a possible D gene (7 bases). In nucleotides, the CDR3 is TGTGCCAGCAGCTTAGATCCGGGGGGCGCCAATGAGCAGTTCTTC. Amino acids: CASSLDPGGANEQFF. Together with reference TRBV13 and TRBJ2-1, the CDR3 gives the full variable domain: AAGVIQSPRHLIKEKRETATLKCYPIPRHDTVYWYQQGPGQDPQFLISFYEKMQSDKGSIPDRFSAQQFSDYHSELNMSSLELGDSALYFCASSLDPGGANEQFFGPGTRLTVL.